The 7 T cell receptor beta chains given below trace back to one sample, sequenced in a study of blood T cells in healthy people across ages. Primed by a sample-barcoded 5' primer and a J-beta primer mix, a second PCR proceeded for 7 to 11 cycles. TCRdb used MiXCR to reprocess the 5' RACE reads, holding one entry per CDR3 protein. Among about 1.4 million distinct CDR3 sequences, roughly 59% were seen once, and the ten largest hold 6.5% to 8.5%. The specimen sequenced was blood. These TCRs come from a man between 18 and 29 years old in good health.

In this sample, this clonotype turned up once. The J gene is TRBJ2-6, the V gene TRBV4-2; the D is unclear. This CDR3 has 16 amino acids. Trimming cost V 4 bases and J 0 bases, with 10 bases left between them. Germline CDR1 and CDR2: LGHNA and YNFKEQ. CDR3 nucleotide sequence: TGTGCCAGCAGCCCAGCCCAGAGCTCTGGGGCCAACGTCCTGACTTTC. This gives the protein CASSPAQSSGANVLTF.

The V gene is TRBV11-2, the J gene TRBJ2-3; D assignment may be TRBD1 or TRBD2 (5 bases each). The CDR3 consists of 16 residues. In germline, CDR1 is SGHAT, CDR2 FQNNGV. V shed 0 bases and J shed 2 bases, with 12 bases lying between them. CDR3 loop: CASSLDGGPNTDTQYF. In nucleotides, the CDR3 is TGTGCCAGCAGCTTAGATGGGGGACCTAACACAGATACGCAGTATTTT.

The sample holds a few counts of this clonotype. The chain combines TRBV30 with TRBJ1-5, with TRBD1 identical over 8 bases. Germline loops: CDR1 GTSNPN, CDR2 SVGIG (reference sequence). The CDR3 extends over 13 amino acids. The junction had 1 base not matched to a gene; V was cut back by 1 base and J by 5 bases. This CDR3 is CAWSARGHQPQHF. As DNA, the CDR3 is TGTGCCTGGAGTGCCAGGGGGCATCAGCCCCAGCATTTT. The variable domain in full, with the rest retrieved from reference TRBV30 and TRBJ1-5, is SQTIHQWPATLVQPVGSPLSLECTVEGTSNPNLYWYRQAAGRGLQLLFYSVGIGQISSEVPQNLSASRPQDRQFILSSKKLLLSDSGFYLCAWSARGHQPQHFGDGTRLSIL.

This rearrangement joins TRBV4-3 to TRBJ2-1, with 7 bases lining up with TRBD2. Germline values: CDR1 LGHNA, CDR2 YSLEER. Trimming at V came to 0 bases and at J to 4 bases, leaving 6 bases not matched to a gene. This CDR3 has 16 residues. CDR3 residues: CASSQDLGGGYNEQFF. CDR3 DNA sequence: TGCGCCAGCAGCCAAGATCTTGGGGGGGGTTACAATGAGCAGTTCTTC.

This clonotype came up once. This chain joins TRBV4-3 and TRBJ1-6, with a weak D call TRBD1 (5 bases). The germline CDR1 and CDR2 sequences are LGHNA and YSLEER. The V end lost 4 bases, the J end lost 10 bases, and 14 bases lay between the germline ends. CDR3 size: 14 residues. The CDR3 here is CASSRERGGSPLHF. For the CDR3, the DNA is TGCGCCAGCAGCCGAGAACGGGGCGGGTCACCCCTCCACTTT.

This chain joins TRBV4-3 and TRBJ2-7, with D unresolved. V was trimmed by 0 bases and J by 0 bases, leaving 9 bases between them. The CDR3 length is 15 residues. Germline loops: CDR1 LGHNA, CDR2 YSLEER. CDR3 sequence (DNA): TGCGCCAGCAGCCAAGAGTACGGCACCTCCTACGAGCAGTACTTC. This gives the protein CASSQEYGTSYEQYF.

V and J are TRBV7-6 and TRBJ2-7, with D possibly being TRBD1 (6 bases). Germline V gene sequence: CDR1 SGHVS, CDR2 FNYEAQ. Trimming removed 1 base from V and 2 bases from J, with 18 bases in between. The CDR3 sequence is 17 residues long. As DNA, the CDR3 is TGTGCCAGCAGCTTAGTCAGGGGCCAGGGAACTACCTACGAGCAGTACTTC. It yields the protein CASSLVRGQGTTYEQYF.